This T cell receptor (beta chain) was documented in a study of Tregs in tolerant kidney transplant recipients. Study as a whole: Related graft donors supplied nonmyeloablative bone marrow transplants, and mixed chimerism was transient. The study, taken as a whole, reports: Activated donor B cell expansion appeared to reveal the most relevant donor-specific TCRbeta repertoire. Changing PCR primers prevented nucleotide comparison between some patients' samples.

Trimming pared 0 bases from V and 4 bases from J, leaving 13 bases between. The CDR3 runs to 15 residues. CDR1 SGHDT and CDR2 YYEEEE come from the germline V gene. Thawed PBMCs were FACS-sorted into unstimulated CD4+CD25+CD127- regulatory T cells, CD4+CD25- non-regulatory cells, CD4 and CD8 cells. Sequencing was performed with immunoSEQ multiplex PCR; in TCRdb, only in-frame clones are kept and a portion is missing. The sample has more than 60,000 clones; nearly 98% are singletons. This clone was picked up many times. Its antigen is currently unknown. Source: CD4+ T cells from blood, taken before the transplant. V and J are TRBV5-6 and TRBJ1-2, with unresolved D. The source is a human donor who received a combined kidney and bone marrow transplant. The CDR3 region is CASSLGGVGTYGYTF. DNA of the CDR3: TGTGCCAGCAGCTTGGGCGGGGTCGGCACCTATGGCTACACCTTC.